This T cell receptor (beta chain) is from a study of T cells in Graves' hyperthyroidism and ophthalmopathy. Study-level background: Peripheral blood was secured at the point of initial diagnosis, before any treatment.

Amplification of TCR beta CDR3 regions was performed using RNA transcripts as template. The primer set for the first-round RT-PCR of the TCR CDR3 was HTBI. One entry per CDR3 protein, called by TCRdb with MiXCR from the multiplex PCR reads. The sample contains fewer than 550,000 distinct CDR3 sequences, around a quarter of which appear only once. V was trimmed by 0 bases and J by 4 bases, leaving 13 bases between them. The length of the CDR3 is 16 residues. Germline loops: CDR1 LGHNA, CDR2 YNFKEQ. Study results and caveats: The authors' 13 V-J model separated ophthalmopathy from stable hyperthyroidism.

At least ten counts were recorded for this clonotype. Its antigen is as yet unknown. Clinical symptoms, serum thyroxine and TRAb, thyroid ultrasound and orbital computed tomography were used for the diagnoses. Cells are PBMCs isolated from over 7.5 ml of fresh blood. The chain carries TRBV4-2 and TRBJ1-5; tentative D call: TRBD1 (5 bases). The receptor comes from a young woman with Graves' ophthalmopathy. What was sequenced was blood. CDR3 nucleotides: TGTGCCAGCAGCCAAGAAGAGGCGGGACCGAATCAGCCCCAGCATTTT. Translation gives CASSQEEAGPNQPQHF.